This T cell receptor (beta chain) derives from a study of cytomegalovirus exposure and HLA in healthy donors. Study-level points and caveats: As a later analysis revealed, most CMV-associated TCR beta chains appeared HLA-restricted. TRBV6-2, TRBV6-3 and some other V segments were excluded as indistinguishable. In vitro testing confirmed three CMV-associated chains as specific for CMV antigens.

The PCR ran on 60 Vbeta and 13 Jbeta primers. In the original analysis: An analysis performed later counted roughly 79 million unique TCR beta chains (roughly 11 million of them shared). Some clones are missing from TCRdb's copy, which holds only in-frame ones; the method was immunoSEQ multiplex PCR. That table supplies the V and J calls and clone size; D and trimming were determined from the DNA. The profile shows approximately 170,000 clones, around 78% of them singletons. Remarks on this clone: Its antigen remains unknown.

Germline CDR1 SNHLY, CDR2 FYNNEI. The V end was cut by 6 bases, the J end by 3 bases, with 12 bases between. This CDR3 has 14 amino acids. This chain uses TRBV2 with TRBJ2-1; the D gene is possibly TRBD1 (7 bases). This clonotype was obtained from a man in his forties in good health and CMV-seronegative. Sequenced material: PBMCs. CDR3 coding DNA: TGTGCCAGCAGGGGGGGACAGAACTACAATGAGCAGTTCTTC. It encodes CASRGGQNYNEQFF. Based on the CDR3 plus reference TRBV2 and TRBJ2-1, the full variable domain is EPEVTQTPSHQVTQMGQEVILRCVPISNHLYFYWYRQILGQKVEFLVSFYNNEISEKSEIFDDQFSVERPDGSNFTLKIRSTKLEDSAMYFCASRGGQNYNEQFFGPGTRLTVL.